The clone carrying this T cell receptor (beta chain) turned up a few times. This sample is drawn from a study of technical replicates of blood from four donors. The assay was immunoSEQ multiplex PCR, and TCRdb's table has in-frame clones only and misses some. The table lists just over 75,000 clones, about 92% of them singletons, with 0.35% to 0.45% in the top ten. The sequence came from a human donor in good health. The sequenced material came from T cells isolated from PBMCs.

CDR3 amino acids: CATSISGGTEAFF. CDR3 in DNA: TGTGCCACCAGCATATCCGGGGGCACTGAAGCTTTCTTT. This sequence joins TRBV15 and TRBJ1-1; the D gene is possibly TRBD1 (5 bases). Germline assignment: CDR1 LNHNV and CDR2 YYDKDF (reference sequence). Trimming pared 4 bases from V and 4 bases from J, leaving 10 bases between. This CDR3 is built from 13 residues.